Listed below are T cell receptor beta chains from one sample, sequenced in a study of response to subunit inactivated influenza vaccine. Each CDR3 protein is one row after TCRdb ran MiXCR on the RT-PCR reads. This sample has about 780,000 distinct CDR3 sequences; about 18% occur once, and the top ten carry roughly 11%. Sample: PBMCs from blood, taken approximately 5 days after vaccination. These receptors were collected from a man aged 45 to 65 who received an inactivated influenza vaccine. The CDR3 runs from the conserved cysteine through the conserved F or W. D genes are given only for firm matches. Clone size is stated in some rows and not others, as once, few, many or a class when expanded.

clone size,D gene,J gene,V gene,CDR3 protein,CDR3 DNA
.,TRBD2,TRBJ2-3,TRBV10-3,CAIIKRGLAGKDTQYF,TGTGCCATCATAAAAAGGGGTCTAGCGGGAAAAGATACGCAGTATTTT
.,.,TRBJ2-7,TRBV4-2,CASSVSGYEQYF,TGTGCCAGCAGTGTCTCGGGGTACGAGCAGTACTTC
.,.,TRBJ2-5,TRBV20-1,CSGGRGQETQYF,TGCAGTGGAGGCAGGGGCCAAGAGACCCAGTACTTC
.,TRBD2,TRBJ2-1,TRBV18,CASSQGLAGPEQFF,TGTGCCAGCTCACAAGGACTAGCGGGGCCTGAGCAGTTCTTC
few,.,TRBJ2-7,TRBV5-6,CASSYGPYGEYF,TGTGCCAGCAGTTATGGACCCTACGGCGAGTACTTC
.,.,TRBJ1-2,TRBV6-1,CASKVPARGYTF,TGTGCCAGCAAGGTGCCGGCCCGCGGCTACACCTTC
few,.,TRBJ2-7,TRBV5-1,CASRFSGGNEQYF,TGCGCCAGCAGATTCTCGGGCGGGAACGAGCAGTACTTC
.,.,TRBJ2-7,TRBV28,CASSLRGYVAYEQYF,TGTGCCAGCAGTTTAAGAGGATATGTAGCCTACGAGCAGTACTTC
.,TRBD1,TRBJ2-1,TRBV10-3,CAISVGTGYNEQFF,TGTGCCATCAGTGTGGGGACAGGGTACAATGAGCAGTTCTTC
few,.,TRBJ1-1,TRBV12-3/TRBV12-4,CASRIGGLNTEAFF,TGTGCCAGCAGGATCGGAGGCCTGAACACTGAAGCTTTCTTT
.,.,TRBJ1-2,TRBV4-1,CASSQGRPQVGYTF,TGCGCCAGCAGCCAAGGACGGCCCCAAGTGGGCTACACCTTC
.,TRBD2,TRBJ2-3,TRBV20-1,CSARGGLAGFSDTQYF,TGCAGTGCTAGAGGGGGACTAGCGGGATTCTCAGATACGCAGTATTTT
few,.,TRBJ2-7,TRBV20-1,CSAITTRGRYEQYF,TGCAGTGCCATAACGACCCGGGGCAGGTACGAGCAGTACTTC
few,TRBD2,TRBJ2-5,TRBV7-9,CASSRKGTSGETQYF,TGTGCCAGCAGTCGAAAGGGGACTAGCGGAGAGACCCAGTACTTC
.,TRBD2,TRBJ2-3,TRBV7-3,CASSLTPGLASDTQYF,TGTGCCAGCAGCTTGACTCCGGGACTAGCGTCTGATACGCAGTATTTT
many,.,TRBJ1-2,TRBV7-9,CASSLGDPHYGYTF,TGTGCCAGCAGCTTAGGAGATCCGCACTATGGCTACACCTTC
few,.,TRBJ1-4,TRBV10-3,CAISESTNEKLFF,TGTGCCATCAGTGAAAGTACTAATGAAAAACTGTTTTTT
.,TRBD2,TRBJ2-1,TRBV6-2/TRBV6-3,CASSYEGLAGKISSYNEQFF,TGTGCCAGCAGTTATGAAGGTCTAGCGGGGAAGATAAGCTCCTACAATGAGCAGTTCTTC
few,.,TRBJ2-1,TRBV4-2,CASSQLKSGYNEQFF,TGTGCCAGCAGCCAATTGAAGAGCGGGTACAATGAGCAGTTCTTC
few,.,TRBJ1-2,TRBV25-1,CASSGSPGDTNYGYTF,TGTGCCAGCAGTGGATCCCCTGGGGACACGAACTATGGCTACACCTTC
few,.,TRBJ1-4,TRBV20-1,CSARVAEKLFF,TGCAGTGCGAGGGTAGCAGAAAAACTGTTTTTT
.,.,TRBJ2-7,TRBV12-3/TRBV12-4,CASSLGGGGEYEQYF,TGTGCCAGCAGTTTAGGGGGAGGGGGCGAATACGAGCAGTACTTC
.,TRBD1,TRBJ2-7,TRBV10-3,CAVLGQDNYEQYF,TGTGCCGTCCTGGGACAGGACAACTACGAGCAGTACTTC
.,TRBD1,TRBJ2-6,TRBV4-3,CASSLFPTGQTSSGANVLTF,TGCGCCAGCAGCCTCTTCCCGACAGGGCAAACCAGCTCTGGGGCCAACGTCCTGACTTTC
many,TRBD1,TRBJ2-7,TRBV20-1,CSARDSRGINEQYF,TGCAGTGCTAGAGATTCCAGGGGGATCAACGAGCAGTACTTC
many,TRBD2,TRBJ2-7,TRBV29-1,CSALDSSTSGRIYEQYF,TGCAGCGCCTTGGACAGTTCGACTAGCGGGCGGATTTACGAGCAGTACTTC
.,.,TRBJ2-1,TRBV4-1,CASRPHRYAGAGWDEQFF,TGCGCCAGCAGACCCCATCGCTATGCGGGGGCCGGTTGGGATGAGCAGTTCTTC
few,.,TRBJ2-7,TRBV11-2,CASSLGSEGSYEQYF,TGTGCCAGCAGCTTAGGGTCTGAGGGCTCCTACGAGCAGTACTTC
.,.,TRBJ1-5,TRBV10-3,CAISATVSNQPQHF,TGTGCCATCAGTGCGACGGTGAGCAATCAGCCCCAGCATTTT
.,.,TRBJ1-1,TRBV6-5,CASSSETAEAFF,TGTGCCAGCAGTTCCGAGACTGCTGAAGCTTTCTTT
few,.,TRBJ2-2,TRBV5-1,CASSLEARGTGELFF,TGCGCCAGCAGCTTGGAGGCCCGGGGGACCGGGGAGCTGTTTTTT
.,TRBD1,TRBJ2-7,TRBV29-1,CSVEPGQGMREQYF,TGCAGCGTTGAACCGGGACAGGGAATGCGCGAGCAGTACTTC
few,TRBD1,TRBJ2-2,TRBV24-1,CATSGQGNTGELFF,TGTGCCACGTCGGGACAGGGGAACACCGGGGAGCTGTTTTTT
.,.,TRBJ2-7,TRBV20-1,CSARDWLAPSYEQYF,TGCAGTGCTAGAGATTGGCTAGCGCCCTCCTACGAGCAGTACTTC
many,.,TRBJ2-5,TRBV6-5,CASTGSETQYF,TGTGCCAGCACTGGGTCAGAGACCCAGTACTTC
few,.,TRBJ1-5,TRBV4-3,CASSQDPGRNNQPQHF,TGCGCCAGCAGCCAAGATCCCGGACGGAACAATCAGCCCCAGCATTTT
few,.,TRBJ2-1,TRBV7-9,CASSPGLGGWRDEQFF,TGTGCCAGCAGCCCAGGTCTCGGGGGCTGGAGAGATGAGCAGTTCTTC
.,.,TRBJ2-2,TRBV5-1,CASRREANTGELFF,TGCGCCAGCAGGCGGGAAGCGAACACCGGGGAGCTGTTTTTT
.,.,TRBJ2-7,TRBV5-6,CASSLGGAEQYF,TGTGCCAGCAGCTTGGGTGGGGCCGAGCAGTACTTC
.,.,TRBJ2-7,TRBV5-4,CASSPKSGGNSEQYF,TGTGCCAGCAGCCCGAAATCAGGGGGGAATAGCGAGCAGTACTTC
.,.,TRBJ2-7,TRBV6-1,CASSPPGRGRGQYF,TGTGCCAGCAGTCCCCCGGGGAGGGGGCGGGGGCAGTACTTC
few,.,TRBJ2-2,TRBV5-1,CASTLNRQSTGELFF,TGCGCCAGCACTCTGAACCGACAGTCCACCGGGGAGCTGTTTTTT
few,.,TRBJ2-1,TRBV30,CAWSVQAGTQFF,TGTGCCTGGAGTGTACAGGCAGGGACACAGTTCTTC
many,.,TRBJ2-1,TRBV20-1,CSARTLAWGEQFF,TGCAGTGCCAGGACCTTAGCGTGGGGGGAGCAGTTCTTC
many,.,TRBJ2-7,TRBV29-1,CSVRPSPGAYEQYF,TGCAGCGTCCGACCGAGCCCTGGGGCCTACGAGCAGTACTTC
few,.,TRBJ1-2,TRBV6-5,CASSYNAATGYGYTF,TGTGCCAGCAGTTACAATGCAGCTACGGGGTATGGCTACACCTTC
.,.,TRBJ2-7,TRBV6-5,CASSYSAGSSYEQYF,TGTGCCAGCAGTTACTCGGCGGGCTCCTCCTACGAGCAGTACTTC
.,.,TRBJ2-7,TRBV9,CASSVEAASYEQYF,TGTGCCAGCAGCGTAGAGGCAGCCTCCTACGAGCAGTACTTC
.,.,TRBJ2-5,TRBV7-2,CASSFQFRETQYF,TGTGCCAGCAGCTTTCAGTTTCGAGAGACCCAGTACTTC
.,.,TRBJ1-6,TRBV24-1,CATSDNYNSPLHF,TGTGCCACCAGTGACAACTATAATTCACCCCTCCACTTT
.,TRBD1,TRBJ2-4,TRBV29-1,CSGTDKNIQYF,TGCAGTGGGACAGACAAAAACATTCAGTACTTC
many,TRBD2,TRBJ2-1,TRBV28,CASSLLGLAGLLEENEQFF,TGTGCCAGCAGTCTCCTGGGACTAGCGGGGCTCCTCGAAGAGAATGAGCAGTTCTTC
many,.,TRBJ2-1,TRBV5-1,CASSRLPGTTNNEQFF,TGCGCCAGCAGCCGTCTCCCAGGGACAACCAACAATGAGCAGTTCTTC
.,.,TRBJ2-5,TRBV28,CASSLGPPGTQYF,TGTGCCAGCAGTTTAGGGCCCCCAGGGACCCAGTACTTC
few,.,TRBJ2-6,TRBV6-1,CASTLGSGANVLTF,TGTGCCAGCACCCTCGGATCTGGGGCCAACGTCCTGACTTTC
.,.,TRBJ2-7,TRBV5-1,CASSSVLDYEQYF,TGCGCCAGTTCTAGCGTCCTGGACTACGAGCAGTACTTC
.,TRBD2,TRBJ2-6,TRBV27,CASSLLLGLAGVSGANVLTF,TGTGCCAGCAGTTTATTGCTGGGACTAGCGGGAGTATCTGGGGCCAACGTCCTGACTTTC
.,TRBD2,TRBJ2-1,TRBV5-1,CASAGGGVNEQFF,TGCGCCAGCGCCGGTGGGGGGGTCAATGAGCAGTTCTTC
.,TRBD2,TRBJ2-5,TRBV9,CASTLSAGGEETQYF,TGTGCCAGCACCCTCTCAGCGGGAGGGGAAGAGACCCAGTACTTC